Presented here are 12 T cell receptor beta chains from one specimen sequenced in a study of breast tumors, draining lymph nodes, adjacent tissues (dated by TCRdb to about 2016). The receptor library was made with multiplex PCR. Sequencer: Illumina HiSeq 2000. Using fastp trimming at Q25 and MiXCR clonotype assembly, TCRdb reanalyzed the public sequencing data and kept in-frame beta chains. Here each entry gathers all rows of one CDR3 protein and keeps the most common genes and DNA. A total of 200,000 to 300,000 distinct CDR3 sequences appear in this sample, about 30% of them only once. The top ten constitute 0.85% to 1.2% of the sample. Lymph node samples were obtained from the axillary draining lymph nodes of breast cancer patients. Material: axillary lymph node tissue. The receptors stem from a female donor with breast cancer. Some clones in this sample may be carry-over from other donors' samples.

This clonotype occurred many times. The chain couples TRBV24-1 to TRBJ2-3; the D is unclear. The germline gives CDR1 KGHDR, CDR2 SFDVKD. The CDR3 contains 14 residues. V was shortened by 4 bases and J by 2 bases, with 9 bases between the two germline ends. Written as DNA, the CDR3 is TGTGCCACCAGTGAAGCCAGGTCCACAGATACGCAGTATTTT. Translating gives CATSEARSTDTQYF.

There are many counts of this clonotype. This rearrangement joins TRBV20-1 to TRBJ2-7, with D perhaps matching TRBD2 (5 bases). Trimming took off 0 bases at V and 1 base at J, with 10 bases between the two ends. The CDR3 spans 14 residues. Per the germline V gene, CDR1 is DFQATT and CDR2 is SNEGSKA (reference sequence). The CDR3 reads CSARDSQRSYEQYF. The CDR3 DNA reads as TGCAGTGCTAGAGATAGCCAGCGGTCCTACGAGCAGTACTTC.

As concerns this clonotype: Since a much larger clone is just one base distant, this may be a read error. The rearrangement uses TRBV6-6 and TRBJ2-1; 8 bases are shared with TRBD2. Germline V gives CDR1 MNHNY, CDR2 SVGAGI (reference sequence). This CDR3 spans 16 amino acids. The CDR3 bases are TGTGCCAGCAGTGACCATAGCGGGATATCCTACAATGAGCGGTTCTTC. It codes for CASSDHSGISYNERFF.

The sample holds many counts of this clonotype. V and J are TRBV7-6 and TRBJ2-1, with 7 bases fitting TRBD2. The V segment lost 3 bases and the J segment 6 bases; nucleotides outside the gene matches: 11. Per germline, CDR1 SGHVS and CDR2 FNYEAQ. This CDR3 region has 16 residues. CDR3 amino acids: CASSFRLGGVGNEQFF. The DNA of the CDR3 is TGTGCCAGCAGCTTTCGGTTGGGGGGGGTTGGCAATGAGCAGTTCTTC.

This clonotype was seen only once. Possible read error: a much larger clone is one base away. The gene calls are TRBV5-1 and TRBJ2-7; D might be TRBD1 (5 bases). Germline-derived CDR1 and CDR2 are SGHRS and YFSETQ. The CDR3 spans 11 residues. The CDR3 nucleotides are TGCGCCGGCAGCTTGTTAGGGGAATGGTACTTC. Protein: CAGSLLGEWYF.

This clonotype was observed at least ten times. The V call is TRBV20-1, the J call TRBJ2-1, with D uncertain. Between the trimmed V and J ends, which lost 0 bases and 0 bases, there was a span of 9 bases. The CDR3 extends over 15 amino acids. Looked up from germline, CDR1 is DFQATT and CDR2 is SNEGSKA (reference sequence). The CDR3 DNA is TGCAGTGCTAGAGAATCGAGGAGCTCCTACAATGAGCAGTTCTTC. It encodes CSARESRSSYNEQFF.

The chain's CDR3 is CASSHRFSRPQYF. In DNA, the CDR3 is TGTGCCAGCAGTCACCGCTTCTCCCGGCCCCAGTACTTC. This chain connects TRBV6-5 to TRBJ2-5; D gene unclear. Between the trimmed V and J ends, which lost 5 bases and 9 bases, there was a span of 16 bases. The CDR3 totals 13 residues. The germline CDR1 and CDR2 sequences are MNHEY and SVGAGI.

The table lists this clonotype with many counts. The chain has TRBV6-5 and TRBJ1-3; no firm D call. V shed 2 bases and J shed 0 bases, with 11 bases lying between them. Germline lookup yields CDR1 MNHEY and CDR2 SVGAGI. The CDR3 length is 16 residues. Here the CDR3 DNA reads TGTGCCAGCAGTTACGATGGGGTCAACTCTGGAAACACCATATATTTT. Protein product: CASSYDGVNSGNTIYF.

As for this clonotype: At one end the junction does not follow the germline gene, possibly because of a read error. The V and J genes are TRBV6-2 or TRBV6-3 and TRBJ2-5; tentative D call: TRBD2 (5 bases). Germline loops: CDR1 MNHEY, CDR2 SVGEGT. The CDR3 sequence is 13 residues long. CDR3 residues: CASSDSGLRAQYF. In DNA, the CDR3 is TGTGCCAGCAGTGACTCCGGACTCCGAGCCCAGTACTTC.

This clonotype was observed at least ten times. This CDR3 is CASSIGGTSNEQFF. The CDR3 DNA is TGTGCCAGTAGTATTGGAGGTACCTCCAATGAGCAGTTCTTC. The rearrangement joins TRBV19 to TRBJ2-1, with D maybe TRBD2 (5 bases). The CDR3 is made up of 14 amino acids. V dropped 3 bases and J dropped 6 bases, with 12 bases sitting between them. Germline V CDR1 and CDR2: LNHDA, SQIVND (reference sequence).

The chain carries TRBV11-2 and TRBJ2-3, with D maybe TRBD2 (6 bases). The CDR3 is made up of 14 amino acids. The V gene's germline CDR1 is SGHAT and CDR2 FQNNGV. Trimming pared 6 bases from V and 2 bases from J, leaving 12 bases between. The CDR3 DNA is TGTGCCAGCAGTCAGGGACTTTCCACAGATACGCAGTATTTT. Protein product: CASSQGLSTDTQYF.

The CDR3 nucleotides read TGCAGCGTAACTAATGAAAAACTGTTTTTT. Translation gives CSVTNEKLFF. This chain joins TRBV29-1 and TRBJ1-4; D gene ambiguous. The CDR3 consists of 10 residues. The germline CDR1 and CDR2 sequences are SQVTM and ANQGSEA. V gave up 6 bases and J gave up 1 base, with 0 bases separating them.